A single sample is the source of the 2 T cell receptor beta chains below, sequenced in a study of blood T cell repertoires in COVID-19. The assay was immunoSEQ multiplex PCR, and TCRdb's table has in-frame clones only and misses some. The table has about 130,000 clones, 70% to 75% seen once. The sample was peripheral blood. These receptors all stem from a man between 60 and 70 years old with acute or convalescent COVID-19.

The chain carries TRBV27 and TRBJ1-5; D perhaps matches TRBD1 (6 bases). Germline V gene sequence: CDR1 MNHEY, CDR2 SMNVEV (reference sequence). The CDR3 totals 14 residues. Trimming removed 6 bases at V and 5 bases at J, with 14 bases between. CDR3 region: CASRPQGPHQPQHF. DNA for the CDR3: TGTGCCAGCAGGCCACAGGGACCTCATCAGCCCCAGCATTTT.

This clone has a single count. The chain couples TRBV6-1 to TRBJ1-5, with D possibly being TRBD1 (5 bases). V lost 4 bases and J 1 base, leaving 17 bases between the germline ends. The CDR3 length is 17 residues. Germline V gene sequence: CDR1 MNHNS, CDR2 SASEGT. The CDR3 loop reads CASSVQRQRRSNQPQHF. CDR3 bases: TGTGCCAGCAGTGTCCAGAGACAGAGAAGGAGCAATCAGCCCCAGCATTTT.